A selection of T cell receptor beta chains follows, all from one sample in a study of regulatory T cells in long-lasting Graves disease. TCRdb re-derived calls from the multiplex PCR reads in MiXCR, one entry per CDR3 protein. The sample carries about half a million distinct CDR3 sequences, 22% recorded once. The sequenced sample was peripheral blood mononuclear cells (PBMCs), obtained when the disease was refractory, from a patient treated with antithyroid drugs. These receptors were taken from a female donor with Graves disease. The CDR3 runs from the conserved cysteine through the conserved F or W. The D gene is left open where the match is weak. Size is omitted from some rows. Given values are once, few, many or a class for expanded clones.

cdr3_nt cdr3_aa v_call d_call clone_size j_call
TGTGCCTGGAGTGGGAGGGACACTGAAGCTTTCTTT CAWSGRDTEAFF TRBV30 NA many TRBJ1-1
TGTGCCAGTACCACGGGACTAGCGAATGCCGGGGAGCTGTTTTTT CASTTGLANAGELFF TRBV19 TRBD2 many TRBJ2-2
TGTGCCAGCAGCTTAGTTTCAGCCGAGCAGTACTTC CASSLVSAEQYF TRBV7-9 NA few TRBJ2-7
TGTGCCACCAGCAGAGGAGGGGATGCCTATGGCTACACCTTC CATSRGGDAYGYTF TRBV15 NA NA TRBJ1-2
TGTGCCAGCAGCATAACACGGGACAACAACAATGAGCAGTTCTTC CASSITRDNNNEQFF TRBV7-3 NA NA TRBJ2-1
TGTGCCAGCAGTCGGGGGGCGTCGCGAGAGACCCAGTACTTC CASSRGASRETQYF TRBV11-3 NA many TRBJ2-5
TGTGCCAGCAGTTTAGCTCCGCGGGGGTCCGGGGAGACCCAGTACTTC CASSLAPRGSGETQYF TRBV28 TRBD2 few TRBJ2-5
TGTGCCAGCCTACTACAGGTATCCTACGAGCAGTACTTC CASLLQVSYEQYF TRBV2 NA NA TRBJ2-7
TGTGCCAGCAGCTTCGTCAGCTCCTACAATGAGCAGTTCTTC CASSFVSSYNEQFF TRBV7-2 NA NA TRBJ2-1
TGTGCCAGCAGTTATCTAGCGGTAAGGGATGAGCAGTTCTTC CASSYLAVRDEQFF TRBV28 TRBD2 few TRBJ2-1
TGTGCCAGCAGTTTAGAAGGAAGGTACTCACCCCTCCACTTT CASSLEGRYSPLHF TRBV12-3/TRBV12-4 NA many TRBJ1-6
TGTGCCAGCAATAGCCAGGGGGCTGGGAATCAGCCCCAGCATTTT CASNSQGAGNQPQHF TRBV6-1 TRBD1 many TRBJ1-5
TGTGCCAGCCCTCCGCCCGGGGGGCCGTCCTACAATGAGCAGTTCTTC CASPPPGGPSYNEQFF TRBV28 NA few TRBJ2-1
TGCAGTGCTACAACCCTGGACCGACTCACAGATACGCAGTATTTT CSATTLDRLTDTQYF TRBV20-1 NA NA TRBJ2-3
TGTGCCATCAGTGAAGGTGGGGAGACCTCCTACGAGCAGTACTTC CAISEGGETSYEQYF TRBV10-3 NA NA TRBJ2-7
TGTGCCAGCAGCGAAAGGGTCGGGAGGACTGAAGCTTTCTTT CASSERVGRTEAFF TRBV11-3 NA many TRBJ1-1
TGTGCCTGGAGTGTAATTCGGGGGCCTTTCTATGGCTACACCTTC CAWSVIRGPFYGYTF TRBV30 NA few TRBJ1-2
TGCAGCGCCCGGGTGGGGACCTATGGCTACACCTTC CSARVGTYGYTF TRBV29-1 NA many TRBJ1-2
TGTGCCAGCAGCCAGTTCGATAGGGACAATGAGCAGTTCTTC CASSQFDRDNEQFF TRBV28 NA NA TRBJ2-1
TGTGCCAGCAGCTTAACGGGGACCTACGAGCAGTACTTC CASSLTGTYEQYF TRBV7-9 NA many TRBJ2-7
TGTGCCTGGAGTGGTAGCGGGAGATACTACGAGCAGTACTTC CAWSGSGRYYEQYF TRBV30 TRBD2 NA TRBJ2-7
TGTGCCAGCAGCTTCGGTATAGCGGGGGGACAAGAGACCCAGTACTTC CASSFGIAGGQETQYF TRBV7-2 TRBD2 many TRBJ2-5
TGTGCCAGCAGTTACTCGCAAGACGAGCAGTACTTC CASSYSQDEQYF TRBV6-5 NA many TRBJ2-7
TGTGCCAGCAGCTCGGACGGTTATAGCAATCAGCCCCAGCATTTT CASSSDGYSNQPQHF TRBV7-2 NA NA TRBJ1-5
TGTGCCAGCAGTTTAATGGCTAGCGCCTACAATGAGCAGTTCTTC CASSLMASAYNEQFF TRBV12-3/TRBV12-4 NA once TRBJ2-1
TGCAGGGCCCCGAGACGGGGGCTAGGCGGGGAAGAGACCCAGTACTTC CRAPRRGLGGEETQYF TRBV20-1 NA NA TRBJ2-5
TGTGCCAGCAGCGTAACCGAGGGAACCGGGGAGCTGTTTTTT CASSVTEGTGELFF TRBV5-5 NA NA TRBJ2-2
TGTGCCAGCAGTCCTAGCGGGGGTCTCTCCTACGAGCAGTACTTC CASSPSGGLSYEQYF TRBV7-9 TRBD2 NA TRBJ2-7
TGTGCCAGCAAGCGGGGGATGGATCAGCCCCAGCATTTT CASKRGMDQPQHF TRBV3-2 NA few TRBJ1-5
TGTGCCAGCAGCCAAGAAGAATTCGGCCACCCGAATGAAAAACTGTTTTTT CASSQEEFGHPNEKLFF TRBV3-1 NA many TRBJ1-4
TGTGCCAGCAGACGAGACACCCTCCTAACCGGGGAGCTGTTTTTT CASRRDTLLTGELFF TRBV28 NA many TRBJ2-2
TGTGCCAGCGGAAAAACTAGCGGGAACACAGATACGCAGTATTTT CASGKTSGNTDTQYF TRBV28 TRBD2 few TRBJ2-3
TGTGCCAGCAGTGAGCGGGGTATAACGACCTACGAGCAGTACTTC CASSERGITTYEQYF TRBV6-1 NA many TRBJ2-7
TGTGCCAGCAGCCCATATAATCCCGGAAGGAATGAGCAGTTCTTC CASSPYNPGRNEQFF TRBV11-3 NA NA TRBJ2-1
TGTGCCAGCAGCTTAGAGCACCGGGACAGGGGGCCTCAGCCCCAGCATTTT CASSLEHRDRGPQPQHF TRBV7-9 TRBD1 many TRBJ1-5
TGCGCCAGCAGCAGAGACGGACAGGGAGAGACCCAGTACTTC CASSRDGQGETQYF TRBV5-1 TRBD1 few TRBJ2-5
TGTGCCATCAGTGAGGTACAGAGTTATCAGCCCCAGCATTTT CAISEVQSYQPQHF TRBV10-3 NA NA TRBJ1-5
TGTGCCAGCAGTTTATTTATGGGGCAATTTATTAATGGGGTCCGAGGTGGCAATCAGCCCCAGCATTTT CASSLFMGQFINGVRGGNQPQHF TRBV28 NA few TRBJ1-5
TGTGCCAGCAGTTGGGGTCCCTTAGAGACCCAGTACTTC CASSWGPLETQYF TRBV27 NA many TRBJ2-5
TGTGCCAGCAGCGTTCGGGCGGGAGGGGCAGATACGCAGTATTTT CASSVRAGGADTQYF TRBV9 TRBD2 NA TRBJ2-3
TGTGCCTGGAGTGTGAGCAGGGGCTACGAGCAGTACTTC CAWSVSRGYEQYF TRBV30 NA NA TRBJ2-7
TGTGCCAGCAGCGACTCTGGGAAAAAACTGTTTTTT CASSDSGKKLFF TRBV9 NA few TRBJ1-4
TGTGCCAGCAGCTTAGGAAGGGGACAGAAGGAGACCCAGTACTTC CASSLGRGQKETQYF TRBV11-2 TRBD1 many TRBJ2-5
TGTGCCAGCATTCCGGGACAGGGACATCAGCCCCAGCATTTT CASIPGQGHQPQHF TRBV28 TRBD1 many TRBJ1-5